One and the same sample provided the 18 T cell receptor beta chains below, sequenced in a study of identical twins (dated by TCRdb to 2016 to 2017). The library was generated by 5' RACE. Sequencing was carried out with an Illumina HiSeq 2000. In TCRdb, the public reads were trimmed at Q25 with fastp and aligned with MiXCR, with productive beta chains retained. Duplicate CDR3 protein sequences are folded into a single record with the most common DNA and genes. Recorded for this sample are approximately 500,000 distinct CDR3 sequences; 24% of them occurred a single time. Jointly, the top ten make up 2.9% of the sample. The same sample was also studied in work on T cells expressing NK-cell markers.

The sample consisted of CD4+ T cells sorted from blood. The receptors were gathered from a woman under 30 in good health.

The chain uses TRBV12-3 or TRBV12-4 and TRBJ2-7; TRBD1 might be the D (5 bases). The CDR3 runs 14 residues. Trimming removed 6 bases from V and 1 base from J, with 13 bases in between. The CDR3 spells CASSADSWSYEQYF. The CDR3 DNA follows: TGTGCCAGCAGCGCAGACAGTTGGTCCTACGAGCAGTACTTC.

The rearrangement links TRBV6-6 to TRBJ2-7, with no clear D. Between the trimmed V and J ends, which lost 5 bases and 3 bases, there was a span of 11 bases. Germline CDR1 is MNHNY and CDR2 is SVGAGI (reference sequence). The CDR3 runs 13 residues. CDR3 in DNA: TGTGCCAGCAGTCCTACAGCTCTCTACGAGCAGTACTTC. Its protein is CASSPTALYEQYF.

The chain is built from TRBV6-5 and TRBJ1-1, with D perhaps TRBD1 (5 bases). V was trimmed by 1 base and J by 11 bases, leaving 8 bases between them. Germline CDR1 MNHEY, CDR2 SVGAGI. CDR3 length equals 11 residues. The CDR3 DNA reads TGTGCCAGCAGTTACTATGGGGGGGCTTTCTTT. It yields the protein CASSYYGGAFF.

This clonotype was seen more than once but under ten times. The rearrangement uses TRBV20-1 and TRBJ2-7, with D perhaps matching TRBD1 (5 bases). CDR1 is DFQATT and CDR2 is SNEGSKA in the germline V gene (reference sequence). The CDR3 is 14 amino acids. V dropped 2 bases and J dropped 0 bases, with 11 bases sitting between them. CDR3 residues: CSARRQLSSYEQYF. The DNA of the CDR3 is TGCAGTGCTAGAAGACAGCTGAGCTCCTACGAGCAGTACTTC.

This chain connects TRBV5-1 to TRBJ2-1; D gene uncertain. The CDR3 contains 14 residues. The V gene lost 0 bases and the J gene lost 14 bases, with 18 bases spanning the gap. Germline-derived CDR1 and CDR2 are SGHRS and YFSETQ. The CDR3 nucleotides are TGCGCCAGCAGCTTGGGGAGTGGTAGTCAGGCCGAGTTCTTC. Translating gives CASSLGSGSQAEFF. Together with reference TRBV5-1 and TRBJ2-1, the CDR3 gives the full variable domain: KAGVTQTPRYLIKTRGQQVTLSCSPISGHRSVSWYQQTPGQGLQFLFEYFSETQRNKGNFPGRFSGRQFSNSRSEMNVSTLELGDSALYLCASSLGSGSQAEFFGPGTRLTVL.

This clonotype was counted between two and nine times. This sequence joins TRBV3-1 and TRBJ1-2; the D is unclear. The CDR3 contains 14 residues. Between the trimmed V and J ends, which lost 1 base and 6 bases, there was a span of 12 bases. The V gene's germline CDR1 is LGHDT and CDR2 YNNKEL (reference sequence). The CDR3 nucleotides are TGTGCCAGCAGCCAAGTTGTGAGCGGCCATGGCTACACCTTC. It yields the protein CASSQVVSGHGYTF.

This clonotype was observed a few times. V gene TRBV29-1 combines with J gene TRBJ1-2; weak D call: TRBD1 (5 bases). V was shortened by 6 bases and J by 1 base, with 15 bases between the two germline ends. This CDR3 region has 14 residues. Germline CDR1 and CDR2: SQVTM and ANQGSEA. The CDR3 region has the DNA TGCAGCGTCGAGGGGACGGTAGATAACTATGGCTACACCTTC. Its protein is CSVEGTVDNYGYTF.

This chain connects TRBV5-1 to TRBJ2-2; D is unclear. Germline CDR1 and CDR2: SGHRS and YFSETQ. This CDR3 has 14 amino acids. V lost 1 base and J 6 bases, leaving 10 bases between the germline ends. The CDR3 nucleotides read TGCGCCAGCAGCTTGATCACTCGGGCCGGGGAGCTGTTTTTT. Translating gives CASSLITRAGELFF.

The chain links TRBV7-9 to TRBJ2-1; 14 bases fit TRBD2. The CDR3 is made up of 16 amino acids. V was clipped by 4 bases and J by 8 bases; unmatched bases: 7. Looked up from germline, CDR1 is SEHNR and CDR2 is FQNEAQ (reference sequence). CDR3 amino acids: CASSSPGTSGSHEQFF. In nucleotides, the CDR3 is TGTGCCAGCAGCTCTCCAGGGACTAGCGGGAGTCATGAGCAGTTCTTC.

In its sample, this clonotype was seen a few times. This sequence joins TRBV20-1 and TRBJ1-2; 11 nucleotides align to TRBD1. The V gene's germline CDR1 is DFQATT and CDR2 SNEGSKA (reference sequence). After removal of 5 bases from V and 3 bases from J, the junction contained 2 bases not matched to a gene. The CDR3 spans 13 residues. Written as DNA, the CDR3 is TGCAGTGCTGGGGGACAGGGGGACTATGGCTACACCTTC. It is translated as CSAGGQGDYGYTF.

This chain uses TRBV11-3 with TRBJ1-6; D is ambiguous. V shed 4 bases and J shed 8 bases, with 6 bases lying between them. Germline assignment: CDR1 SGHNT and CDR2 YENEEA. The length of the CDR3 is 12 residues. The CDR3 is CASSYRDSPLHF. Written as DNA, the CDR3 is TGTGCCAGCAGCTATCGGGATTCACCCCTCCACTTT.

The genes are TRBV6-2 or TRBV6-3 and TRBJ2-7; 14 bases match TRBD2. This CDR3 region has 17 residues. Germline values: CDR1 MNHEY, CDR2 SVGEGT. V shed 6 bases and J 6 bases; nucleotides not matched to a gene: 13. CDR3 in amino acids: CASSHYLGLAGVSEQYF. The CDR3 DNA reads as TGTGCCAGCAGCCACTATTTGGGACTAGCGGGAGTAAGCGAGCAGTACTTC.

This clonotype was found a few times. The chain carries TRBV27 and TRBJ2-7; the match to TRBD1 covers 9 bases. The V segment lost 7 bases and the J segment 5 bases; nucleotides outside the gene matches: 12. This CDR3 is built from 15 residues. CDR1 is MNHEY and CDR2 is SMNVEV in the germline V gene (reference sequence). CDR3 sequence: CASTPTGGKKHEQYF. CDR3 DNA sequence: TGTGCCAGCACTCCTACAGGGGGCAAGAAACACGAGCAGTACTTC.

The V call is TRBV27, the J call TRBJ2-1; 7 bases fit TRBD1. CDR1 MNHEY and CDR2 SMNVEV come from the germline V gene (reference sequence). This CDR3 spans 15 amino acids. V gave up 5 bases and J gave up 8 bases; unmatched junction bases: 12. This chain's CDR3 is CASSLPGTAFDEQFF. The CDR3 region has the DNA TGTGCCAGCAGTCTCCCCGGGACAGCTTTCGATGAGCAGTTCTTC.

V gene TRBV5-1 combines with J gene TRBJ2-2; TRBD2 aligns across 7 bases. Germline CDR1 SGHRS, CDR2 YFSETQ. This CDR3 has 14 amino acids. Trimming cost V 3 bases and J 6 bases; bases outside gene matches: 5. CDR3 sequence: CASSSPSGAGELFF. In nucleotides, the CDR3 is TGCGCCAGCAGCTCACCTAGCGGAGCCGGGGAGCTGTTTTTT. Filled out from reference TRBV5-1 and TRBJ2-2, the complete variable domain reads KAGVTQTPRYLIKTRGQQVTLSCSPISGHRSVSWYQQTPGQGLQFLFEYFSETQRNKGNFPGRFSGRQFSNSRSEMNVSTLELGDSALYLCASSSPSGAGELFFGEGSRLTVL.

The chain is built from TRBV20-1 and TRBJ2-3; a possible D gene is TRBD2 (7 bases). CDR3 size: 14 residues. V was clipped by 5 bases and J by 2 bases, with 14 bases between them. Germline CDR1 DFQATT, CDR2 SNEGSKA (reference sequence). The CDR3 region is CSAGGAGPTDTQYF. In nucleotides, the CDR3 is TGCAGTGCTGGGGGGGCGGGCCCCACAGATACGCAGTATTTT.

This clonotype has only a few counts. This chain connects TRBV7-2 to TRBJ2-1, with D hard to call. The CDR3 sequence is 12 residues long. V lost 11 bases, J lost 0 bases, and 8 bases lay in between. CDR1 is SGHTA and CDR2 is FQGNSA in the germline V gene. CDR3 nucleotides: TGTGCCGAGTCGGGCTCCTACAATGAGCAGTTCTTC. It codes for CAESGSYNEQFF.

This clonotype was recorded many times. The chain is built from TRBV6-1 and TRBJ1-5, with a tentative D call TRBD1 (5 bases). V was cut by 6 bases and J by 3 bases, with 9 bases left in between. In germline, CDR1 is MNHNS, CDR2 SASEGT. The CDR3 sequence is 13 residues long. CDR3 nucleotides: TGTGCCAGCAGACACAGGTACAATCAGCCCCAGCATTTT. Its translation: CASRHRYNQPQHF.